This entry features one T cell receptor beta chain sequence. Its antigen is unknown. The PCR had 60 Vbeta and 13 Jbeta primers. Sequencing was performed with immunoSEQ multiplex PCR; in TCRdb, only in-frame clones are kept and a portion is missing. The table includes 100,000 to 150,000 clones, around 78% detected once. This record belongs to a study of cytomegalovirus exposure and HLA in healthy donors. Findings and limits, study-wide: TCR beta V segments were, for the most part, productive about 87% or about 30% of the time in an earlier analysis. In a later analysis, 16,951 TCR beta sequences were associated with HLA alleles at 0.05 false discovery rate. Donors belonging to an Asian-associated ancestry cluster reportedly showed fewer N-insertions in productive TCRs than the approximately 670-donor mean, according to what a later analysis found. The investigators catalogued 150 or so TCR beta chains as cytomegalovirus-associated.

The V and J ends lost 3 bases and 8 bases, in that order; junction bases with no gene match: 11. CDR3 length: 15 residues. Germline V gene sequence: CDR1 SGHRS, CDR2 YFSETQ. Input material: PBMCs. The TCR sequence derives from a woman in her thirties or forties in good health and CMV-seronegative. The V and J genes are TRBV5-1 and TRBJ2-1; 7 bases are shared with TRBD1. The CDR3 reads CASSSWDRDRDEQFF. The CDR3 DNA reads as TGCGCCAGCAGCTCCTGGGACAGAGACCGGGATGAGCAGTTCTTC.